One and the same sample provided the 5 T cell receptor beta chains below, sequenced in a study of T cell repertoires in cytomegalovirus infection. TCRdb ran MiXCR on the reads and lists one entry per CDR3 protein. The data hold about 700,000 distinct CDR3 sequences, with roughly a third observed a single time. Antigen specificity for these receptors is unknown. Material: cultured PBMCs, obtained from culture after CMV antigen stimulation. The receptors shown here come from a human donor in good health (CMV status not recorded). Some clones in this sample may be carry-over from other donors' samples.

This clonotype came up a few times. The chain is built from TRBV7-2 and TRBJ1-2; a possible D gene is TRBD1 (6 bases). The CDR3 contains 16 residues. Trimming took off 4 bases at V and 3 bases at J, with 18 bases between the two ends. The germline V gene encodes CDR1 SGHTA and CDR2 FQGNSA. The CDR3: CASSSSFATGDYGYTF. In nucleotides, the CDR3 is TGTGCCAGCAGCTCCAGTTTTGCGACAGGAGACTATGGCTACACCTTC. The full variable domain, with the rest looked up from reference TRBV7-2 and TRBJ1-2, is GAGVSQSPSNKVTEKGKDVELRCDPISGHTALYWYRQSLGQGLEFLIYFQGNSAPDKSGLPSDRFSAERTGGSVSTLTIQRTQQEDSAVYLCASSSSFATGDYGYTFGSGTRLTVV.

The chain links TRBV5-4 to TRBJ2-7; D unclear. The CDR3 has 12 residues. Germline CDR1 and CDR2: SGHNT and YYREEE (reference sequence). The V end was cut by 7 bases, the J end by 0 bases, with 8 bases between. The DNA for the CDR3 is TGTGCCAGCGGGCCCTCCTCCTACGAGCAGTACTTC. Protein sequence: CASGPSSYEQYF. Supplemented by reference TRBV5-4 and TRBJ2-7, the full variable domain reads ETGVTQSPTHLIKTRGQQVTLRCSSQSGHNTVSWYQQALGQGPQFIFQYYREEENGRGNFPPRFSGLQFPNYSSELNVNALELDDSALYLCASGPSSYEQYFGPGTRLTVT.

The V gene is TRBV20-1, the J gene TRBJ2-5; D perhaps matches TRBD2 (6 bases). Germline V lookup: CDR1 DFQATT, CDR2 SNEGSKA (reference sequence). The germline V and J ends were trimmed by 6 bases and 9 bases, with 17 bases remaining between them. This CDR3 has 12 amino acids. The CDR3 spells CSAQWGERAQYF. In nucleotides, the CDR3 is TGCAGTGCGCAGTGGGGCGAGCGGGCCCAGTACTTC.

This chain joins TRBV11-3 and TRBJ2-1, with TRBD2 matching over 8 bases. Looked up from germline, CDR1 is SGHNT and CDR2 is YENEEA. Unmatched junction bases numbered 16, after V lost 5 bases and J lost 7 bases. The CDR3 spans 17 residues. CDR3 region: CASSPSAGGNLRNEQFF. CDR3 nucleotide sequence: TGTGCCAGCAGCCCTTCGGCGGGAGGCAATTTGAGGAATGAGCAGTTCTTC.

The chain employs TRBV4-1 and TRBJ2-1; D is possibly TRBD1 or TRBD2 (5 bases each). CDR3 length: 15 residues. The germline CDR1 and CDR2 sequences are MGHRA and YSYEKL. V lost 2 bases and J 4 bases, leaving 12 bases between the germline ends. The CDR3 is CASSQRSGPYNEQFF. The CDR3 DNA follows: TGCGCCAGCAGCCAACGATCGGGACCTTACAATGAGCAGTTCTTC.